This record covers a single TCR beta chain. Its specificity is not known. This record belongs to a study of resident and recirculating memory T cells in vitiligo. Study-level findings and limits: Non-conserved TCRs across sites and patients suggested distinct clones per lesion.

Assay: immunoSEQ multiplex PCR; the TCRdb copy retains only in-frame clones and omits some. The sample has 75,000 to 85,000 clones, just over 90% seen once; the top ten hold 4% to 5.5%. Stable patients also lacked confetti depigmentation, a sign of active vitiligo. This TCR derives from a male donor with vitiligo. Sequencing used blood.

The CDR3 reads CASSNGKGPYNEQFF. The CDR3 region has the DNA TGCGCCAGCAGCAACGGGAAGGGTCCCTACAATGAGCAGTTCTTC. The chain couples TRBV5-1 to TRBJ2-1; D is perhaps TRBD2 (5 bases). The germline V gene has CDR1 SGHRS and CDR2 YFSETQ. This CDR3 is built from 15 residues. V lost 4 bases and J lost 2, with 13 bases in between.